These 22 T cell receptor beta chains came from one sample sequenced in a study of vaccination and CD4 T cells after COVID-19. No antigen has been identified for these receptors. Described treatment: roughly ten-day PBMC culture with coronavirus spike peptide pools or control peptides (ViraFEST assay). According to the study, CD4+ T cells from the unexposed donor were gathered ahead of the COVID-19 pandemic (2011-2018). Cultured CD4+ T-cell DNA underwent Oncomine TCR Beta short-read sequencing. TCRdb passed the PCR reads through MiXCR, listing each CDR3 protein once. The profile shows some 7,000 distinct CDR3 sequences, 35% of them singletons. The material sequenced was CD4+ T cells from blood, cultured in vitro. The receptors were sampled from a human donor in good health.

The chain joins TRBV6-4 to TRBJ1-5; D is possibly TRBD1 (6 bases). Trimming stripped 10 bases from V and 0 bases from J, with 16 bases between. The CDR3 extends over 15 amino acids. CDR1 is MRHNA, CDR2 SNTAGT, per germline. DNA of the CDR3: TGTGCCAACGAGACAGGCCCTTATAGCAATCAGCCCCAGCATTTT. Its protein product is CANETGPYSNQPQHF.

This clonotype was seen more than once but under ten times. The gene calls are TRBV6-4 and TRBJ2-2, with D unresolved. Germline V gene lookup returns CDR1 MRHNA and CDR2 SNTAGT. The V end lost 5 bases, the J end lost 2 bases, and 9 bases lay between the germline ends. The CDR3 spans 14 residues. This CDR3 is CASSLTGNTGELFF. The CDR3 DNA reads TGTGCCAGCAGTTTAACGGGCAACACCGGGGAGCTGTTTTTT.

This clonotype was observed a handful of times. This chain connects TRBV30 to TRBJ1-2; D ambiguous. This CDR3 comprises 13 residues. Looked up from germline, CDR1 is GTSNPN and CDR2 is SVGIG (reference sequence). V was clipped by 3 bases and J by 0 bases, with 8 bases between them. The CDR3 region is CAWSPRANYGYTF. CDR3 nucleotide sequence: TGTGCCTGGAGCCCGAGGGCTAACTATGGCTACACCTTC.

The chain couples TRBV2 to TRBJ1-2, with D hard to call. The germline V gene has CDR1 SNHLY and CDR2 FYNNEI. Trimming removed 5 bases at V and 0 bases at J, with 10 bases between. The length of the CDR3 is 14 residues. The CDR3 sequence: CASSLQHSNYGYTF. The CDR3 bases are TGTGCCAGCAGTCTACAGCACTCTAACTATGGCTACACCTTC. The full variable domain, with the rest looked up from reference TRBV2 and TRBJ1-2, is EPEVTQTPSHQVTQMGQEVILRCVPISNHLYFYWYRQILGQKVEFLVSFYNNEISEKSEIFDDQFSVERPDGSNFTLKIRSTKLEDSAMYFCASSLQHSNYGYTFGSGTRLTVV.

V is TRBV6-5 and J is TRBJ1-2; no firm D call. Between the trimmed V and J ends, which lost 4 bases and 2 bases, there was a span of 11 bases. CDR1 and CDR2 (germline): MNHEY, SVGAGI. This CDR3 is built from 14 residues. In nucleotides, the CDR3 is TGTGCCAGCAGTTCAGAAGCGAGCAACTATGGCTACACCTTC. Protein sequence: CASSSEASNYGYTF.

This clonotype turned up a few times. The V gene is TRBV7-9, the J gene TRBJ2-6, with D uncertain. The length of the CDR3 is 16 residues. Germline V CDR1 and CDR2: SEHNR, FQNEAQ (reference sequence). V shed 7 bases and J shed 1 base, with 14 bases lying between them. CDR3 sequence reads: CASTRSPQSGANVLTF. DNA for the CDR3: TGTGCCAGCACCCGCAGTCCCCAATCTGGGGCCAACGTCCTGACTTTC. The complete variable domain, with remaining parts taken from reference TRBV7-9 and TRBJ2-6, reads DTGVSQNPRHKITKRGQNVTFRCDPISEHNRLYWYRQTLGQGPEFLTYFQNEAQLEKSRLLSDRFSAERPKGSFSTLEIQRTEQGDSAMYLCASTRSPQSGANVLTFGAGSRLTVL.

The rearrangement links TRBV6-1 to TRBJ2-3; 10 bases line up with TRBD2. The CDR3 contains 15 residues. The germline V gene encodes CDR1 MNHNS and CDR2 SASEGT. V dropped 9 bases and J dropped 0; count of bases not matched to a gene: 6. The CDR3 DNA reads as TGTGCCAGTTGTAGCGGGGGGCCTAGCACAGATACGCAGTATTTT. Translation: CASCSGGPSTDTQYF.

This clonotype has a handful of counts. The V call is TRBV6-1, the J call TRBJ2-3; D is perhaps TRBD2 (5 bases). Germline CDR1 and CDR2: MNHNS and SASEGT. The CDR3 length is 16 residues. Between the trimmed V and J ends, which lost 5 bases and 1 base, there was a span of 16 bases. The CDR3, as DNA: TGTGCCAGCAGTCCCTGGGCCCCAGCGGGCACAGATACGCAGTATTTT. Translating it yields CASSPWAPAGTDTQYF.

V gene TRBV2 combines with J gene TRBJ2-6; 8 nucleotides line up with TRBD2. Losses at the gene ends were 4 bases for V and 0 bases for J; bases not matched to a gene: 8. Germline V gives CDR1 SNHLY, CDR2 FYNNEI. This CDR3 region has 18 residues. The CDR3 spells CASSAPLAGPSGANVLTF. Here the CDR3 DNA reads TGTGCCAGCAGTGCCCCCCTAGCGGGCCCCTCTGGGGCCAACGTCCTGACTTTC.

By share of the sample, this clonotype is medium-sized (0.01 to 0.1%). The chain employs TRBV2 and TRBJ1-6; 9 bases fit TRBD1. V shed 6 bases, J shed 6 bases, and the junction held 9 bases outside the gene matches. The CDR3 length is 16 residues. Germline loops: CDR1 SNHLY, CDR2 FYNNEI. CDR3 protein: CASRSSGTGRNSPLHF. The DNA of the CDR3 is TGTGCCAGCAGATCGTCCGGGACAGGGCGTAATTCACCCCTCCACTTT.

CDR3 DNA: TGTGCCAGCAGTTGGAGTGCTCAGGGGGCCTACGAGCAGTACTTC. Its protein product is CASSWSAQGAYEQYF. The chain couples TRBV6-5 to TRBJ2-7; 7 nucleotides align to TRBD1. J lost 2 bases, V lost 4 bases, and 8 bases had no gene match. The CDR3 has 15 residues. The germline gives CDR1 MNHEY, CDR2 SVGAGI.

The chain uses TRBV27 and TRBJ1-1, with a possible D match to TRBD1 (6 bases). Germline values: CDR1 MNHEY, CDR2 SMNVEV (reference sequence). V lost 3 bases and J lost 1, with 6 bases in between. This CDR3 spans 13 amino acids. CDR3 sequence: CASSLGQNTEAFF. In DNA form, the CDR3 reads TGTGCCAGCAGTTTGGGACAGAACACTGAAGCTTTCTTT.

J is TRBJ1-2 and V is TRBV12-3 or TRBV12-4; D not certain. Trimming removed 2 bases from V and 2 bases from J, with 9 bases in between. This CDR3 spans 14 amino acids. The CDR3 DNA reads TGTGCCAGCAGTTTACGGCCGAGAAACTATGGCTACACCTTC. It codes for CASSLRPRNYGYTF.

This clonotype was seen more than once but under ten times. This chain links TRBV6-1 with TRBJ1-2, with D possibly being TRBD1 (6 bases). This CDR3 has 12 residues. The germline gives CDR1 MNHNS, CDR2 SASEGT. V was shortened by 4 bases and J by 7 bases, with 10 bases between the two germline ends. In DNA, the CDR3 is TGTGCCAGCAGTGGTAAAGGGGGTGGCTACACCTTC. This gives the protein CASSGKGGGYTF.

By share of the sample, this clonotype is medium-sized. The chain recombines TRBV7-2 with TRBJ1-2; D perhaps matches TRBD1 (5 bases). V was trimmed by 5 bases and J by 3 bases, leaving 13 bases between them. This CDR3 has 14 amino acids. CDR1 and CDR2 from the germline V gene are SGHTA and FQGNSA. In DNA, the CDR3 is TGTGCCAGCAGCCTCTATGGGGGTGACTATGGCTACACCTTC. Protein: CASSLYGGDYGYTF.

This clonotype was counted a few times. This chain's CDR3 is CASSYGVLSGANVLTF. CDR3 in DNA: TGTGCCAGCAGTTACGGTGTATTGTCTGGGGCCAACGTCCTGACTTTC. The rearrangement joins TRBV6-5 to TRBJ2-6, with unresolved D. The CDR3 loop spans 16 amino acids. The V end lost 2 bases, the J end lost 1 base, and 9 bases lay between the germline ends. Germline loops: CDR1 MNHEY, CDR2 SVGAGI.

The chain couples TRBV11-2 to TRBJ1-1, with no clear D. The CDR3 is made up of 16 amino acids. V gave up 5 bases and J gave up 5 bases, with 21 bases separating them. Germline CDR1 and CDR2: SGHAT and FQNNGV. CDR3 residues: CASSPRGAQRETEAFF. The DNA for the CDR3 is TGTGCCAGCAGCCCCCGAGGAGCACAGAGGGAAACTGAAGCTTTCTTT.

This chain connects TRBV7-2 to TRBJ1-2; D possibly corresponds to TRBD1 (5 bases). Trimming removed 5 bases from V and 3 bases from J, with 10 bases in between. This CDR3 is built from 13 residues. Germline assignment: CDR1 SGHTA and CDR2 FQGNSA. The CDR3 is CASSPDSYYGYTF. As DNA, the CDR3 is TGTGCCAGCAGCCCCGACAGCTACTATGGCTACACCTTC.

The chain combines TRBV29-1 with TRBJ1-6; D gene unclear. The CDR3 is 12 residues long. The ends were cut back, 7 bases at V and 5 bases at J, with 9 bases in the middle. Looked up from germline, CDR1 is SQVTM and CDR2 is ANQGSEA. In DNA, the CDR3 is TGCAGCGCATCTGGGAATAATTCACCCCTCCACTTT. As protein: CSASGNNSPLHF. Supplemented by reference TRBV29-1 and TRBJ1-6, the full variable domain reads SAVISQKPSRDICQRGTSLTIQCQVDSQVTMMFWYRQQPGQSLTLIATANQGSEATYESGFVIDKFPISRPNLTFSTLTVSNMSPEDSSIYLCSASGNNSPLHFGNGTRLTVT.

The gene calls are TRBV12-3 or TRBV12-4 and TRBJ1-2; D remains ambiguous. With 6 bases removed from V and 1 base from J, the gap between germline ends came to 15 bases. This CDR3 spans 15 amino acids. CDR3 loop: CASSPAAIDNYGYTF. CDR3 DNA: TGTGCCAGCAGCCCGGCCGCGATTGATAACTATGGCTACACCTTC.

In its sample, this clonotype was seen a few times. The J gene is TRBJ2-3, the V gene TRBV5-3; TRBD2 matches 9 bases. TRBV5-3 is sorted into the ORF group, with uncertain function. This CDR3 has 17 amino acids. The ends lost 4 bases at V and 2 bases at J; junction bases unmatched: 11. This CDR3 is CARSRSTSGPITDTQYF. The CDR3 bases are TGTGCCAGAAGCCGATCTACTAGCGGGCCCATCACAGATACGCAGTATTTT.

This sequence joins TRBV7-2 and TRBJ2-5; D not resolved. The CDR3 consists of 14 residues. Trimming stripped 1 base from V and 4 bases from J, with 10 bases between. CDR1 and CDR2 from the germline V gene are SGHTA and FQGNSA. CDR3 bases: TGTGCCAGCAGCTTAGTAGGGCAGTTAGAGACCCAGTACTTC. It is translated as CASSLVGQLETQYF.